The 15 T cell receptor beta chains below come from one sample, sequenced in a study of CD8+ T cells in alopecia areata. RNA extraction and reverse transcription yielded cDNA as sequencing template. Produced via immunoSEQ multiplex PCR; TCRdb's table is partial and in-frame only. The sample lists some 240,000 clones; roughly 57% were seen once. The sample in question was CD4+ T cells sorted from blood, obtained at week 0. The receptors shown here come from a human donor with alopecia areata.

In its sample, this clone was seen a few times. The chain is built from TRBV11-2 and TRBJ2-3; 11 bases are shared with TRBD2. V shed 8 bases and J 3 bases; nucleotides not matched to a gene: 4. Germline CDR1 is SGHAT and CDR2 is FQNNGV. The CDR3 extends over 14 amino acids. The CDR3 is CASQLAGETDTQYF. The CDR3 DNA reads TGTGCCAGCCAACTAGCGGGAGAAACAGATACGCAGTATTTT. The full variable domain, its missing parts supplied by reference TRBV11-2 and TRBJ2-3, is EAGVAQSPRYKIIEKRQSVAFWCNPISGHATLYWYQQILGQGPKLLIQFQNNGVVDDSQLPKDRFSAERLKGVDSTLKIQPAKLEDSAVYLCASQLAGETDTQYFGPGTRLTVL.

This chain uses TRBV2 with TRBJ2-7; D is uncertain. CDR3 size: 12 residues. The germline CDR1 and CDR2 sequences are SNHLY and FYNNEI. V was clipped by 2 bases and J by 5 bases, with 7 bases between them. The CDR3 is CASSERHDEQYF. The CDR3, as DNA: TGTGCCAGCAGTGAAAGACACGACGAGCAGTACTTC.

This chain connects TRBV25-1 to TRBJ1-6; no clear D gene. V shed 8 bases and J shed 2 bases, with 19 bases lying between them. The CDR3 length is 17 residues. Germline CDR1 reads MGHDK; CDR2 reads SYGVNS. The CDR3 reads CASSLSGQYPYNSPLHF. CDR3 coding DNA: TGTGCCAGCTCTCTGTCGGGCCAATACCCCTATAATTCACCCCTCCACTTT.

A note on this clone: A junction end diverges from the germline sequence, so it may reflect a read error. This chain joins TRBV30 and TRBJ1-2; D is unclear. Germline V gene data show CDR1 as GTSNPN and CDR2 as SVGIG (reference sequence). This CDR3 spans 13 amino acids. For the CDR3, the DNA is TGTGCCTGGAGTGTACGCGATGACGGCATATTAGGTTTC. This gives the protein CAWSVRDDGILGF.

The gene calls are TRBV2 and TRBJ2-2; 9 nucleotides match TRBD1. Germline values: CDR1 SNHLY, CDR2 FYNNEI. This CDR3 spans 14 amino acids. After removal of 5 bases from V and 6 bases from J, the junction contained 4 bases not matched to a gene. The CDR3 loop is CASSRQGGSGELFF. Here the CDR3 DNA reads TGTGCCAGCAGTCGACAGGGGGGATCCGGGGAGCTGTTTTTT.

In DNA form, the CDR3 reads TGTGCCAGCAGTCCAGACCCCGGGAGTAAAGGGAACACCATATATTTT. Encoded protein: CASSPDPGSKGNTIYF. This chain links TRBV27 with TRBJ1-3; D gene unclear. This CDR3 contains 16 residues. The V end was cut by 5 bases, the J end by 7 bases, with 21 bases between. CDR1 is MNHEY and CDR2 is SMNVEV in the germline V gene (reference sequence).

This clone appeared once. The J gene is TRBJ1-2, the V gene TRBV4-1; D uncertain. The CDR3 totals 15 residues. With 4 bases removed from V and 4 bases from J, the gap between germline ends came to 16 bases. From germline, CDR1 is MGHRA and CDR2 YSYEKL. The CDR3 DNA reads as TGCGCCAGCAGCCTCAGCGCCGACATCTCCTATGGCTACACCTTC. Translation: CASSLSADISYGYTF.

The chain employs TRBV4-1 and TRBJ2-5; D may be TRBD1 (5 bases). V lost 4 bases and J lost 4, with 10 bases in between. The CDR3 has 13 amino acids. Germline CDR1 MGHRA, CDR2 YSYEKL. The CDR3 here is CASSLQGPETQYF. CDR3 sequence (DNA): TGCGCCAGCAGCCTCCAGGGTCCAGAGACCCAGTACTTC.

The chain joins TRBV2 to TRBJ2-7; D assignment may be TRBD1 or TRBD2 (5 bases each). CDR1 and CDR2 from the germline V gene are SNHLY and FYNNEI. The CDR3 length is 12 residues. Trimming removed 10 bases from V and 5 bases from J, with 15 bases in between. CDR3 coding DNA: TGTGCCAACAAGGGACGGAGCGACGAGCAGTACTTC. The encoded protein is CANKGRSDEQYF.

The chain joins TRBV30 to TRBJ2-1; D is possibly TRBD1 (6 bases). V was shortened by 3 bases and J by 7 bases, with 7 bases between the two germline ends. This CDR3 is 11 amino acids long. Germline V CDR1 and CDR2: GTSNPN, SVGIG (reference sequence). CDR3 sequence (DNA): TGTGCCTGGAGAGGGGGAAATGAGCAGTTCTTC. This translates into CAWRGGNEQFF.

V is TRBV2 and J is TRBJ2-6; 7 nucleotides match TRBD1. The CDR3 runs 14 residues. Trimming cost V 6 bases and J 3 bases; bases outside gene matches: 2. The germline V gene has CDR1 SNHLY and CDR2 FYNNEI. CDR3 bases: TGTGCCAGCAGGGGACAGAGTGGGGCCAACGTCCTGACTTTC. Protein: CASRGQSGANVLTF.

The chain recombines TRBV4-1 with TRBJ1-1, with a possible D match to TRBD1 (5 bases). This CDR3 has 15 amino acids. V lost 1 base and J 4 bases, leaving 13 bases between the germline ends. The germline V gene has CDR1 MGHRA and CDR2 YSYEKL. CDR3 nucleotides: TGCGCCAGCAGCCAAGGCCAGACAGCCGGCACTGAAGCTTTCTTT. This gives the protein CASSQGQTAGTEAFF.

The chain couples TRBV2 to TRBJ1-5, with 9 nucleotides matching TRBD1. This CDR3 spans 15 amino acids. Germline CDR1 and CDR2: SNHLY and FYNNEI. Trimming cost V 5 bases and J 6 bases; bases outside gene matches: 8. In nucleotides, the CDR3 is TGTGCCAGCAGTAATTACAGGGGGCGTCGTCAGCCCCAGCATTTT. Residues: CASSNYRGRRQPQHF.

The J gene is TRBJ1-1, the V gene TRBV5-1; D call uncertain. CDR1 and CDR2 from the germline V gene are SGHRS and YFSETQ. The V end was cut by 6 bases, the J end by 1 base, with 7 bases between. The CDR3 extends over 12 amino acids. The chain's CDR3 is CASNKGNTEAFF. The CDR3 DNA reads TGCGCCAGCAATAAGGGGAACACTGAAGCTTTCTTT.

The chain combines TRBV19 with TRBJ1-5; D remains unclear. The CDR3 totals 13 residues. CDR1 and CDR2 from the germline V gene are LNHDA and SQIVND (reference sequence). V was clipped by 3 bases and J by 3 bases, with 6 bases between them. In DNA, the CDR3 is TGTGCCAGTAGTATCAGATACAATCAGCCCCAGCATTTT. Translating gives CASSIRYNQPQHF. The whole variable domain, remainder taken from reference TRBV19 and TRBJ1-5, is DGGITQSPKYLFRKEGQNVTLSCEQNLNHDAMYWYRQDPGQGLRLIYYSQIVNDFQKGDIAEGYSVSREKKESFPLTVTSAQKNPTAFYLCASSIRYNQPQHFGDGTRLSIL.